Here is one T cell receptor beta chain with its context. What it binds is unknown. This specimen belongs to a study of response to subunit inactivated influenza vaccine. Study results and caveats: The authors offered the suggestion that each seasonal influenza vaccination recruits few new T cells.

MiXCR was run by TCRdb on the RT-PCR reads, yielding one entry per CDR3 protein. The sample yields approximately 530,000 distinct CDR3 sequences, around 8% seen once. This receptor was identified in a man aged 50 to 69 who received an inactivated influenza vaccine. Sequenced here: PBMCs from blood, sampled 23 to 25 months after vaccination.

The DNA for the CDR3 is TGTGCCAGCAGCCAAGGCAGGGTGTCCGAAGAGACCCAGTACTTC. Encoded protein: CASSQGRVSEETQYF. This chain links TRBV3-1 with TRBJ2-5, with a weak D call TRBD1 (5 bases). The CDR3 contains 15 residues. Germline CDR1 LGHDT, CDR2 YNNKEL (reference sequence). V lost 1 base and J lost 3, with 12 bases in between.